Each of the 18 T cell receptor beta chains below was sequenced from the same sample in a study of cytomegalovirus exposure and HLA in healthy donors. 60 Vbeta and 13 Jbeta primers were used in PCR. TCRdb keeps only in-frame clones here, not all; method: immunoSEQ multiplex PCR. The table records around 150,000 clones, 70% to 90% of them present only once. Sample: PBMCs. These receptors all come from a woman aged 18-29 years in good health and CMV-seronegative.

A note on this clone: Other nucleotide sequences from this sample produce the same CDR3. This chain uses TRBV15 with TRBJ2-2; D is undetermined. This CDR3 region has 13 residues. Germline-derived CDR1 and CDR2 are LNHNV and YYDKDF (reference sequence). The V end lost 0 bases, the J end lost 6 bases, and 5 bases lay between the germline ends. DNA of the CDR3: TGTGCCACCAGCAGAGATCTAGCCGGGGAGCTGTTTTTT. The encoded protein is CATSRDLAGELFF.

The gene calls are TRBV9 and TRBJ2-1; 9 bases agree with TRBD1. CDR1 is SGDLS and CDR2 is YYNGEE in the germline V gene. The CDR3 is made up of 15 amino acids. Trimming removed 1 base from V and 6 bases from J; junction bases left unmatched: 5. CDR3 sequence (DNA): TGTGCCAGCAGCGTACAAGGACAGGGGTTCAATGAGCAGTTCTTC. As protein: CASSVQGQGFNEQFF. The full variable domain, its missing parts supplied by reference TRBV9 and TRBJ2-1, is DSGVTQTPKHLITATGQRVTLRCSPRSGDLSVYWYQQSLDQGLQFLIQYYNGEERAKGNILERFSAQQFPDLHSELNLSSLELGDSALYFCASSVQGQGFNEQFFGPGTRLTVL.

The CDR3 sequence: CASSFTGGRSPLHF. The DNA for the CDR3 is TGTGCCAGCAGCTTCACAGGGGGCAGGTCACCCCTCCACTTT. V usage is TRBV11-2 and J usage is TRBJ1-6, with 9 bases lining up with TRBD1. Germline loops: CDR1 SGHAT, CDR2 FQNNGV. This CDR3 comprises 14 residues. V dropped 3 bases and J dropped 10; count of bases not matched to a gene: 4.

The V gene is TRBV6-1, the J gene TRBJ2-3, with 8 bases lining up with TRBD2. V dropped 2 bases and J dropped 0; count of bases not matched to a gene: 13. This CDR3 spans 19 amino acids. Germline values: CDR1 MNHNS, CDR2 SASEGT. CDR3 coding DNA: TGTGCCAGCAGTGAATGGGAAACGGTAGCGGGGTTTAGCACAGATACGCAGTATTTT. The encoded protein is CASSEWETVAGFSTDTQYF.

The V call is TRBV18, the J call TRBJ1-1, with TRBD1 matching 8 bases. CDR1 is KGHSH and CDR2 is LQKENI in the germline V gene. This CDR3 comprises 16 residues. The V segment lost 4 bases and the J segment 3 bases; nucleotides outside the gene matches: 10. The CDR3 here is CASSLETTGGDTEAFF. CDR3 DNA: TGTGCCAGCTCACTAGAAACTACAGGGGGAGACACTGAAGCTTTCTTT. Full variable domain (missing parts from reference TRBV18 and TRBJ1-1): NAGVMQNPRHLVRRRGQEARLRCSPMKGHSHVYWYRQLPEEGLKFMVYLQKENIIDESGMPKERFSAEFPKEGPSILRIQQVVRGDSAAYFCASSLETTGGDTEAFFGQGTRLTVV.

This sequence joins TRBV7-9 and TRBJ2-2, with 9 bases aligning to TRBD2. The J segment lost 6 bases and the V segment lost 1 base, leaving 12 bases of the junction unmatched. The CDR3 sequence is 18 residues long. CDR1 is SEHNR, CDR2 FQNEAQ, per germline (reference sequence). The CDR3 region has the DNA TGTGCCAGCAGCTTAGTACCTAGCGGGGCCCTGGGGGCCGGGGAGCTGTTTTTT. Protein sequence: CASSLVPSGALGAGELFF. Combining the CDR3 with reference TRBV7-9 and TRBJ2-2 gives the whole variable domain DTGVSQNPRHKITKRGQNVTFRCDPISEHNRLYWYRQTLGQGPEFLTYFQNEAQLEKSRLLSDRFSAERPKGSFSTLEIQRTEQGDSAMYLCASSLVPSGALGAGELFFGEGSRLTVL.

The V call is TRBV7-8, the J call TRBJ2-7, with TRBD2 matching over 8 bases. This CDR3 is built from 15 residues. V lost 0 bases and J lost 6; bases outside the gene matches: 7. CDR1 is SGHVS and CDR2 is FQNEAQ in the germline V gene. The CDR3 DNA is TGTGCCAGCAGCTTAGCGCAGGGACTAGTCACCGAGCAGTACTTC. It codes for CASSLAQGLVTEQYF.

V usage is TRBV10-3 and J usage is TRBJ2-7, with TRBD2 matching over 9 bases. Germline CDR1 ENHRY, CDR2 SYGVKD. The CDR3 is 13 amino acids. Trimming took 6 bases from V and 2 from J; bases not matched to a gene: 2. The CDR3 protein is CAIRAGGPYEQYF. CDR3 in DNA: TGTGCCATCAGGGCGGGGGGGCCCTACGAGCAGTACTTC.

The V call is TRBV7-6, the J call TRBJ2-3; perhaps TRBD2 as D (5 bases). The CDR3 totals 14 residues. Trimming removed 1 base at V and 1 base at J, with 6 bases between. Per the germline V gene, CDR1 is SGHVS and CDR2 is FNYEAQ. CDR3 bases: TGTGCCAGCAGCTTAGACGGGGGCACAGATACGCAGTATTTT. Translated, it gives CASSLDGGTDTQYF.

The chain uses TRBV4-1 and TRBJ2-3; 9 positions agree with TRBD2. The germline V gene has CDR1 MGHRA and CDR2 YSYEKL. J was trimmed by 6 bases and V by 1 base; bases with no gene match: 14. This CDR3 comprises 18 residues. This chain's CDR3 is CASSQGRSRGGYRDTQYF. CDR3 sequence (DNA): TGCGCCAGCAGCCAAGGTCGGTCGCGGGGGGGCTATAGGGATACGCAGTATTTT.

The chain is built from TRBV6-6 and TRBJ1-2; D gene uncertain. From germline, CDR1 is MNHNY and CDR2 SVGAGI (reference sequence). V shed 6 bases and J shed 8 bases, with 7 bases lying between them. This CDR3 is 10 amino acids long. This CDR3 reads CASSERGYTF. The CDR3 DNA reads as TGTGCCAGCAGCGAGAGGGGCTACACCTTC.

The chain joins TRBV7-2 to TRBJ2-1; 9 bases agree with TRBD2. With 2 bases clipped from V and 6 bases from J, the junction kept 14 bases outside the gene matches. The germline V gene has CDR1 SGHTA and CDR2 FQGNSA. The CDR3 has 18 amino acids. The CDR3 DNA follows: TGTGCCAGCAGCTTACCATTAGCGGGAGTTCTCCCCTTCAATGAGCAGTTCTTC. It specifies CASSLPLAGVLPFNEQFF.

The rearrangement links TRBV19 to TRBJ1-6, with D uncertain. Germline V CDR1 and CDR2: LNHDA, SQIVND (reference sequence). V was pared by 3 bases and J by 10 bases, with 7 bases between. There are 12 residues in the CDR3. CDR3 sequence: CASSIPGSPLHF. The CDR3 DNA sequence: TGTGCCAGTAGTATCCCAGGCTCACCCCTCCACTTT. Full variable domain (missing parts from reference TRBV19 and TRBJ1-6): DGGITQSPKYLFRKEGQNVTLSCEQNLNHDAMYWYRQDPGQGLRLIYYSQIVNDFQKGDIAEGYSVSREKKESFPLTVTSAQKNPTAFYLCASSIPGSPLHFGNGTRLTVT.

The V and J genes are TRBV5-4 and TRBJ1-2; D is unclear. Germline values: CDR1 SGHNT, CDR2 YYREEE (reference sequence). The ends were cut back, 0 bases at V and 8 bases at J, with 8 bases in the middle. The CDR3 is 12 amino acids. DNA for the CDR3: TGTGCCAGCAGCTTGGATCCCCTAGGCTACACCTTC. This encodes CASSLDPLGYTF.

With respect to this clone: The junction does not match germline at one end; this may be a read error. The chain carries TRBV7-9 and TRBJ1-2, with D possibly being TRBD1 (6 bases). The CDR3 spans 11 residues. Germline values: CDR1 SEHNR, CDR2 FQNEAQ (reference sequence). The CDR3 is CSSSTGPIDTF. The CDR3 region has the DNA TGTTCCAGCAGTACAGGGCCCATTGACACCTTC.

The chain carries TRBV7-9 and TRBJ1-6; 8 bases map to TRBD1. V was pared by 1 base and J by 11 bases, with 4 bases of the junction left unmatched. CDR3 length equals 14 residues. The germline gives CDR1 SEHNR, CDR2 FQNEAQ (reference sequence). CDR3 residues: CASSLGGQGAPLHF. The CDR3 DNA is TGTGCCAGCAGCTTAGGTGGACAGGGTGCACCCCTCCACTTT.

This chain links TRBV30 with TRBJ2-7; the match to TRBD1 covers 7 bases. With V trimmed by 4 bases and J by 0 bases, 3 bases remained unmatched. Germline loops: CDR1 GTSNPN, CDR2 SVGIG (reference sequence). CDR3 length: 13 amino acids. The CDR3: CAWNRGLSYEQYF. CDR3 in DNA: TGTGCCTGGAACAGGGGTCTCTCCTACGAGCAGTACTTC.

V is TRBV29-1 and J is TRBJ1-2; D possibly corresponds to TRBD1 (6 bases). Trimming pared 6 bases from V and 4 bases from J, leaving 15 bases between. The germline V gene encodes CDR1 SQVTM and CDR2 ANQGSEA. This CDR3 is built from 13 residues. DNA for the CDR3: TGCAGCGTAAGGGCAGGGGACCTCTATGGCTACACCTTC. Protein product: CSVRAGDLYGYTF.